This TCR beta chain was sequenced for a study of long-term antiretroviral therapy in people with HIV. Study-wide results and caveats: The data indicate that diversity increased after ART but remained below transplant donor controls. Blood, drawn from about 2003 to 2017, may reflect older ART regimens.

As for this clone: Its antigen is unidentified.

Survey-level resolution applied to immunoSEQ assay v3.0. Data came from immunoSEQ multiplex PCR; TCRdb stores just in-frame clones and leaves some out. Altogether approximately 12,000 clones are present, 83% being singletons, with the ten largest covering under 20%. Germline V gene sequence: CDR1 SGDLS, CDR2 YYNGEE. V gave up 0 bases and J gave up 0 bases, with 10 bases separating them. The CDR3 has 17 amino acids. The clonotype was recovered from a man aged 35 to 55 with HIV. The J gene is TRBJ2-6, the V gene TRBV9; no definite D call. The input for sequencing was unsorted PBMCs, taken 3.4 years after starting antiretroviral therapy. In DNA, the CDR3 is TGTGCCAGCAGCGTAGGAACCTGGGGCTCTGGGGCCAACGTCCTGACTTTC. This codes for CASSVGTWGSGANVLTF. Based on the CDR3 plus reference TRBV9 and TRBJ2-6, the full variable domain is DSGVTQTPKHLITATGQRVTLRCSPRSGDLSVYWYQQSLDQGLQFLIQYYNGEERAKGNILERFSAQQFPDLHSELNLSSLELGDSALYFCASSVGTWGSGANVLTFGAGSRLTVL.